The present entry profiles one T cell receptor beta chain with its context. This sample is drawn from a study of blood T cell repertoires in COVID-19. The overall study: Specimens from acute and convalescent COVID-19 originated in the United States, Italy and Spain. Nucleic acid was either cDNA or gDNA, and it came from T cells, B-cell-depleted T cells, or PBMCs.

The ends were cut back, 4 bases at V and 1 base at J, with 13 bases in the middle. The germline V gene has CDR1 LGHDT and CDR2 YNNKEL (reference sequence). The CDR3 is 15 residues long. Study processing details: Scientists estimated how many nucleated cells there were by amplifying reference gene primers. TCRdb's copy holds only in-frame clones and misses some; the assay was immunoSEQ multiplex PCR. Clonal size and the V and J genes are those of that table, whereas D and trimming came from the DNA. Counted here are about 120,000 clones, around 87% occurring once; the ten biggest clones make up roughly 8%.

The chain links TRBV3-1 (or the pseudogene TRBV3-2) to TRBJ1-1; no reliable D call. The sample consisted of peripheral blood. This clonotype was sampled from a human donor in a cohort sampled during active COVID-19. Here the CDR3 reads CASSPSVEENTEAFF. DNA for the CDR3: TGTGCCAGCAGCCCCAGTGTCGAAGAGAACACTGAAGCTTTCTTT.